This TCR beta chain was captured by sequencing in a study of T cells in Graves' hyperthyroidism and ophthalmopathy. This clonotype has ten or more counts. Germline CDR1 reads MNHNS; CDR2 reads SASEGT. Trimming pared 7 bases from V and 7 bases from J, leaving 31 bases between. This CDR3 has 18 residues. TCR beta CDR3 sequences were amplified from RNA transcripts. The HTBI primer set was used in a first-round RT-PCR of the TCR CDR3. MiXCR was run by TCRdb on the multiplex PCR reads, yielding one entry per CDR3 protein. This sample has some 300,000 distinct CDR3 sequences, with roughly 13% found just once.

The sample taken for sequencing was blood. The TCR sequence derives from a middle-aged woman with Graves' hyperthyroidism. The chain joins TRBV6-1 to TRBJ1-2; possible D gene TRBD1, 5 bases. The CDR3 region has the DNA TGTGCCAGCACCATCCTCGGGGTTGGCTCAGGGACGAGCGGTGGCTACACCTTC. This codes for CASTILGVGSGTSGGYTF.